The clone carrying this TCR beta chain was seen repeatedly, ten times or more. Using MiXCR, TCRdb reanalyzed the PCR reads. Of around 30,000 clones in the sample, under 20% were seen once. Not a single patient had been given any form of treatment at any point before undergoing thyroid surgery. This record belongs to a study of metastatic and nonmetastatic thyroid tumors. With 1 base removed from V and 0 bases from J, the gap between germline ends came to 4 bases. The CDR3 consists of 14 residues. Germline V gene data show CDR1 as LGHDT and CDR2 as YNNKEL (reference sequence). The chain links TRBV3-1 to TRBJ1-5; no definite D call. The material sequenced was blood. The source is a female donor with papillary thyroid cancer or a benign thyroid nodule (not recorded which). Some clones in this sample may be carry-over from other donors' samples. CDR3: CASSQAGSNQPQHF. DNA for the CDR3: TGTGCCAGCAGCCAAGCAGGTAGCAATCAGCCCCAGCATTTT.